This T cell receptor (beta chain) was identified in a study of response to subunit inactivated influenza vaccine. Study-level findings and limits: That few new T cells are recruited by each seasonal influenza vaccination was the authors' suggestion.

This clonotype was recorded at least ten times. What it recognizes is unknown. An end of the junction does not agree with germline; a read error may underlie this. There are 15 residues in the CDR3. In germline, CDR1 is SGHRS, CDR2 YFSETQ. TCRdb passed the RT-PCR reads through MiXCR, listing each CDR3 protein once. The table shows about 500,000 distinct CDR3 sequences, with roughly 13% occurring only once. The sample in question was PBMCs from blood, obtained about 6 weeks after vaccination. The V and J genes are TRBV5-1 and TRBJ2-1; D perhaps matches TRBD1 (5 bases). This TCR was sampled from a man aged 45-65 years who received an inactivated influenza vaccine. The CDR3 DNA reads TGCGCCAGCACCTTGGGGCCCAGGGCCTACAATGAGCAGTTCTTC. Amino acid sequence: CASTLGPRAYNEQFF.